This T cell receptor (beta chain) was identified during a study of T cells in Graves' hyperthyroidism and ophthalmopathy. This clonotype was recorded at least ten times. Amplified regions were TCR beta CDR3 sequences from RNA transcripts. Researchers ran a first-round RT-PCR on the TCR CDR3 using the HTBI primer set. TCRdb reprocessed the multiplex PCR reads via MiXCR and lists one record per CDR3 protein. The data contain about 520,000 distinct CDR3 sequences, approximately 25% of them seen just once; the ten biggest clones take up roughly 12%. V gave up 2 bases and J gave up 5 bases; unmatched junction bases: 7. The CDR3 consists of 15 residues.

The chain has TRBV12-3 or TRBV12-4 and TRBJ2-5, with 8 bases matching TRBD1. The TCR comes from a woman in her twenties or thirties with Graves' ophthalmopathy. The sample was blood. CDR3: CASSLRSGGGETQYF. CDR3 in DNA: TGTGCCAGCAGTTTACGGTCAGGGGGCGGCGAGACCCAGTACTTC.